This record looks at one T cell receptor (beta chain) sequence and its context. Which antigen it targets is not known. Base qualities are not provided; no much larger clone lies one nucleotide away. The CDR3 regions of human TCRbeta chains were analyzed by immunosequencing. In the original analysis: Repertoire TCRs were checked for matches against a reference library of SARS-CoV-2-specific TCRs that had been generated using the MIRA antigen-specificity platform. Breadth meant the fraction of unique TCRs that were SARS-CoV-2-associated, whereas depth meant the fraction of total T cells that were SARS-CoV-2-associated. Each spike-specific TCR was assigned to its reactive spike region and to a CD4 or CD8 class using the MIRA data. Log10-transformed breadth and depth values were compared by one-way ANOVA with Sidak's multiple comparisons tests. Sourced from immuneACCESS, this table was stored by TCRdb with only in-frame sequences that have V and J called. A share of the clones is absent; for the studies checked, an unresolved V gene accounts for under half, and the remainder has no known explanation. V and J calls and clone size are as listed in that table; D and trimming were resolved from the DNA. The sample table records roughly 80,000 clones; under 95% of these occur just once. 5% to 5.5% of the sample comes from the top ten.

The CDR3 runs 14 residues from the cysteine to the phenylalanine. The retained sequence is limited to the CDR3, 42 bases, with the frame set at the first base. The germline V gene encodes CDR1 LNHDA and CDR2 SQIVND (reference sequence). V is cut by 1 base and J by 7 bases, and the space between the germline ends is 13 bases. This entry belongs to a study of T cell responses to AZD1222 COVID-19 vaccine (dated by TCRdb to the early 2020s). At the level of the whole study: AZD1222 recipients with second doses at about 4 weeks or about 12 weeks were pooled, because spike-specific TCR depth and breadth did not differ between schedules. Trial participants were enrolled by age into subgroups of 18-55, 56-69 and 70-plus years, and around 150, 29 and 61 TCR-sequenced participants, respectively, were included in these subgroups. A total of 230 to 250 trial participants underwent TCR sequencing, of whom some 210 received two doses of AZD1222 and about 25 received two doses of the MenACWY control vaccine.

What the research found in general, with its limitations: Vaccine-associated CD4 TCRs spanned the whole spike protein, with dominant responses in regions 160-218 and 743-854. Conclusions about previously exposed vaccinees are limited, since just six AZD1222 recipients were seropositive for SARS-CoV-2 at baseline. Reportedly, close to half of the unique spike-specific TCRs recognized epitopes lying outside the regions that are mutated in the B.1.351 and B.1.1.7 variants. After two AZD1222 doses, spike-specific TCR breadth and depth were significantly higher than at day 0 and than in MenACWY recipients. The 56-69-year group was small, and its depth increase did not reach significance, likely because of low power. Because no day 14 peak-response samples were available, repertoires were characterized only after the peak T cell response. Participants were mostly white British and included more females than males, and it was suggested by the authors that clonal diversity may have been underestimated.

The time point label, as the study defines it: baseline before first vaccination. Vaccinee samples were obtained from the UK trials COV001 and COV002, which included a single-blind randomized controlled phase 2/3 trial of AZD1222 (ChAdOx1 nCoV-19) in healthy adults. Trial participant PBMC samples were collected at day 0 and day 28 after the second dose for TCRbeta chain sequencing. This sequence uses TRBV19 and TRBJ1-1; too little of a D gene remains to name it. This TCR was recovered from an adult in good health. The sequencing used peripheral blood, collected on day 0 of AZD1222 vaccination. CDR3 protein: CASSIGRVTFEAFF. The DNA sequence is given as TGTGCCAGTAGTATAGGGCGCGTGACGTTTGAAGCTTTCTTT. Reference TRBV19 and TRBJ1-1 proteins supply the regions before and after the CDR3; the full variable domain is: DGGITQSPKYLFRKEGQNVTLSCEQNLNHDAMYWYRQDPGQGLRLIYYSQIVNDFQKGDIAEGYSVSREKKESFPLTVTSAQKNPTAFYLCASSIGRVTFEAFFGQGTRLTVV.